These 5 T cell receptor beta chains were sequenced from one sample in a study of shared clonotypes between healthy human individuals. Assay: immunoSEQ multiplex PCR; the TCRdb copy retains only in-frame clones and omits some. The sample has roughly 490,000 clones, around 80% seen once; the top ten hold about 12%. Sequencing was carried out using PBMCs. These receptors were collected from a woman aged 40 to 50 in good health. Some clones in this sample may be carry-over from other donors' samples.

This clone has more than one count but fewer than ten. This rearrangement joins TRBV11-2 to TRBJ2-2; no reliable D call. Deletions cut 3 bases from V and 4 bases from J, with 6 bases between. CDR1 is SGHAT and CDR2 is FQNNGV in the germline V gene. The CDR3 is made up of 13 amino acids. The DNA of the CDR3 is TGTGCCAGCAGCTTGAGGTTCACCGGGGAGCTGTTTTTT. It codes for CASSLRFTGELFF.

The rearrangement links TRBV11-2 to TRBJ2-6; perhaps D is TRBD1 or TRBD2 (5 bases each). V was clipped by 6 bases and J by 4 bases, with 10 bases between them. CDR1 and CDR2 (germline): SGHAT, FQNNGV. The CDR3 has 14 residues. CDR3 coding DNA: TGTGCCAGCAGTCCAGGGACCGGGGCCAACGTCCTGACTTTC. Translating gives CASSPGTGANVLTF.

The rearrangement links TRBV7-2 to TRBJ2-3, with 14 bases matching TRBD2. The length of the CDR3 is 16 residues. The germline V gene encodes CDR1 SGHTA and CDR2 FQGNSA. The J segment lost 3 bases and the V segment lost 5 bases, leaving 4 bases of the junction unmatched. This CDR3 reads CASSTRLAGGTDTQYF. CDR3 sequence (DNA): TGTGCCAGCAGCACTAGACTAGCGGGGGGGACAGATACGCAGTATTTT.

V usage is TRBV7-7 and J usage is TRBJ2-5; TRBD2 agrees at 10 bases. Germline assignment: CDR1 SSHAT and CDR2 FNYEAQ (reference sequence). V was clipped by 5 bases and J by 2 bases; unmatched bases: 5. The CDR3 sequence is 15 residues long. CDR3 region: CASSVLAGPQETQYF. The CDR3, as DNA: TGTGCCAGCAGCGTACTAGCGGGACCTCAAGAGACCCAGTACTTC.

This clone was detected only once. The rearrangement links TRBV18 to TRBJ2-4; the D call may be TRBD1 or TRBD2 (6 bases each). V lost 3 bases and J 7 bases, leaving 19 bases between the germline ends. Looked up from germline, CDR1 is KGHSH and CDR2 is LQKENI. This CDR3 comprises 16 residues. The CDR3 loop reads CASSPPGGARGNIQYF. The CDR3 nucleotides are TGTGCCAGCTCACCTCCCGGGGGCGCTCGGGGGAACATTCAGTACTTC.